This TCR beta chain was found in a study of CD8 T cells in Susac syndrome. cDNA came from roughly 0.53 to 1 ug RNA primed by random hexamers. TCRdb recomputed calls from the immunoSEQ multiplex PCR reads with MiXCR, one row per CDR3 protein. The table shows under 550,000 distinct CDR3 sequences, with approximately 85% occurring only once. Blood CD8+ and CD4+ T cells underwent high-throughput TCR beta sequencing. While CD8+ and CD4+ T cells were isolated negatively, TEMRA cells were enriched by FACS. V was shortened by 5 bases and J by 6 bases, with 14 bases between the two germline ends. This CDR3 region has 13 residues. CDR1 and CDR2 (germline): MNHEY, SMNVEV (reference sequence).

Sample: CD8+ T cells from PBMCs. The sequence was collected from a human donor with multiple sclerosis. The chain uses TRBV27 and TRBJ2-7, with D tentatively TRBD2 (5 bases). CDR3 DNA: TGTGCCAGCAGTACCGGGCGGGCCTCCGAGCAGTACTTC. This sequence encodes CASSTGRASEQYF.